These 18 T cell receptor beta chains originate from one sample sequenced in a study of CD8 T cells in ankylosing spondylitis. Notes on the study in general: A motif of under 10 highly homologous TCR beta variants was seen as apparently characteristic of ankylosing spondylitis blood.

These receptors lack a known antigen. TCRdb itself ran the 5' RACE reads through MiXCR, one entry per CDR3 protein. The repertoire consists of around 540,000 distinct CDR3 sequences, with about an eighth occurring once and the leading ten covering almost 7%. The sequenced sample consisted of blood, either unsorted or a sorted T cell fraction (not recorded which). Receptors were obtained from a male donor with ankylosing spondylitis.

In DNA form, the CDR3 reads TGCAGTGCTAGATCCTCCGGGACTAGCGGAACCTACGAGCAGTACGTC. As protein: CSARSSGTSGTYEQYV. The gene calls are TRBV20-1 and TRBJ2-7, with 11 bases identical to TRBD2. Trimming at V came to 2 bases and at J to 2 bases, leaving 8 bases not matched to a gene. The CDR3 extends over 16 amino acids. From germline, CDR1 is DFQATT and CDR2 SNEGSKA (reference sequence).

This clonotype occurred many times. This chain joins TRBV3-1 and TRBJ1-1; 7 nucleotides match TRBD1. J gave up 6 bases and V 4 bases, and 8 bases lay outside the gene matches. Germline V CDR1 and CDR2: LGHDT, YNNKEL (reference sequence). CDR3 length: 14 amino acids. The CDR3 is CASSLRSTGAEAFF. The CDR3 bases are TGTGCCAGCAGCCTACGATCCACAGGGGCTGAAGCTTTCTTT.

This chain connects TRBV7-8 to TRBJ2-3; D perhaps matches TRBD1 (6 bases). Germline V gene lookup returns CDR1 SGHVS and CDR2 FQNEAQ. The V and J ends lost 5 bases and 1 base respectively, with 13 bases between them. This CDR3 contains 15 residues. CDR3 residues: CASSADRIRTDTQYF. Written as DNA, the CDR3 is TGTGCCAGCAGCGCGGACAGAATTCGCACAGATACGCAGTATTTT.

This clonotype was observed many times. The chain carries TRBV11-2 and TRBJ2-7, with D possibly matching TRBD2 (5 bases). The CDR3 length is 16 residues. The V gene's germline CDR1 is SGHAT and CDR2 FQNNGV. V lost 0 bases and J lost 5, with 17 bases in between. The CDR3 DNA reads TGTGCCAGCAGCTTAGATTTGGGCGGAGGAGCCCACGAGCAGTACTTC. This sequence encodes CASSLDLGGGAHEQYF.

Comments on this clonotype: One end of the junction varies from germline; a read error may be responsible. This chain joins TRBV5-6 and TRBJ2-1; 9 nucleotides agree with TRBD1. Germline CDR1 is SGHDT and CDR2 is YYEEEE. The CDR3 is 11 amino acids. The CDR3 loop is CASSRDRVASF. Written as DNA, the CDR3 is TGTGCCAGCAGCCGGGACAGGGTTGCGTCCTTC.

This clonotype was counted a few times. The V and J genes are TRBV29-1 and TRBJ2-6; D is unresolved. Between the trimmed V and J ends, which lost 5 bases and 2 bases, there was a span of 7 bases. There are 13 residues in the CDR3. The germline gives CDR1 SQVTM, CDR2 ANQGSEA. CDR3 sequence reads: CSVMWTGANVLTF. CDR3 in DNA: TGCAGCGTTATGTGGACTGGGGCCAACGTCCTGACTTTC.

The gene calls are TRBV12-3 or TRBV12-4 and TRBJ2-6; TRBD1 aligns across 7 bases. CDR3 length equals 15 residues. The J segment lost 3 bases and the V segment lost 8 bases, leaving 7 bases of the junction unmatched. This CDR3 reads CASSDTGVGANVLTF. The CDR3 region has the DNA TGTGCCAGCTCAGACACAGGGGTTGGGGCCAACGTCCTGACTTTC.

The rearrangement links TRBV19 to TRBJ1-5; D might be TRBD1 (6 bases). Germline CDR1 reads LNHDA; CDR2 reads SQIVND (reference sequence). Trimming cost V 5 bases and J 11 bases, with 25 bases left between them. The CDR3 sequence is 16 residues long. CDR3 in DNA: TGTGCCAGTAGTGCCCGAGCCCAGAGCGGGGGCGAGGCCCAGCATTTT. It encodes CASSARAQSGGEAQHF.

V usage is TRBV12-3 or TRBV12-4 and J usage is TRBJ1-2, with unresolved D. This CDR3 is built from 15 residues. Trimming took off 0 bases at V and 4 bases at J, with 12 bases between the two ends. DNA of the CDR3: TGTGCCAGCAGTTTAGCCGGACGGGTCTTCTATGGCTACACCTTC. Its protein product is CASSLAGRVFYGYTF.

This clonotype was observed a few times. V gene TRBV5-1 combines with J gene TRBJ2-1, with 10 bases fitting TRBD2. After removal of 4 bases from V and 2 bases from J, the junction contained 9 bases not matched to a gene. CDR3 size: 17 residues. CDR1 SGHRS and CDR2 YFSETQ come from the germline V gene. The chain's CDR3 is CASSLGASGRTYNEQFF. For the CDR3, the DNA is TGCGCCAGCAGCCTGGGGGCTAGCGGGAGAACCTACAATGAGCAGTTCTTC.

The genes are TRBV7-9 and TRBJ1-6; weak D call: TRBD1 (5 bases). V was pared by 1 base and J by 3 bases, with 10 bases between. The germline V gene has CDR1 SEHNR and CDR2 FQNEAQ (reference sequence). The CDR3 sequence is 16 residues long. CDR3: CASSLGQTYYNSPLHF. CDR3 bases: TGTGCCAGCAGCTTAGGACAGACCTACTATAATTCACCCCTCCACTTT.

This clonotype was detected many times. This chain links TRBV7-2 with TRBJ2-1, with 9 bases aligning to TRBD2. With V trimmed by 3 bases and J by 6 bases, 6 bases remained unmatched. CDR1 is SGHTA and CDR2 is FQGNSA in the germline V gene. The CDR3 is made up of 15 amino acids. The CDR3 DNA follows: TGTGCCAGCAGCTTGCGGGAGGGCCGTTTCAATGAGCAGTTCTTC. It yields the protein CASSLREGRFNEQFF.

This clonotype occurred a few times. This chain connects TRBV5-1 to TRBJ2-3; D uncertain. V lost 1 base to trimming and J lost 0 bases, with 9 bases between them. Per the germline V gene, CDR1 is SGHRS and CDR2 is YFSETQ. The CDR3 runs 15 residues. CDR3 region: CASSLRAFSTDTQYF. The CDR3 region has the DNA TGCGCCAGCAGCTTGCGGGCTTTTAGCACAGATACGCAGTATTTT.

There are a few counts of this clonotype. CDR3 nucleotides: TGTGCCAGCAGCCCGTTTGGTTCTAGCGGGAGAAACGAGCAGTACGTC. It is translated as CASSPFGSSGRNEQYV. V is TRBV14 and J is TRBJ2-7; 10 nucleotides align to TRBD2. The germline CDR1 and CDR2 sequences are SGHDN and FVKESK. The CDR3 covers 16 residues. The ends lost 4 bases at V and 5 bases at J; junction bases unmatched: 11.

The chain recombines TRBV30 with TRBJ2-1; no definite D call. The germline V gene encodes CDR1 GTSNPN and CDR2 SVGIG (reference sequence). Trimming pared 5 bases from V and 4 bases from J, leaving 6 bases between. This CDR3 region has 11 residues. The CDR3 bases are TGTGCCTGGCTCGGTTACAATGAGCAGTTCTTC. Translating it yields CAWLGYNEQFF.

This clonotype was seen more than once but under ten times. This chain connects TRBV20-1 to TRBJ2-5; 12 bases match TRBD2. The CDR3 is made up of 15 amino acids. J was trimmed by 5 bases and V by 0 bases; bases with no gene match: 4. CDR1 and CDR2 from the germline V gene are DFQATT and SNEGSKA (reference sequence). The CDR3 nucleotides are TGCAGTGCTAGAGACCGACTAGCGGGAGTGGAGACCCAGTACTTC. Residues: CSARDRLAGVETQYF.

The CDR3 coding sequence is TGTGCCAGCAGCCCGTCGGGGTGGGGCGATGAGCAGTTCTTC. Translation gives CASSPSGWGDEQFF. The chain uses TRBV12-3 or TRBV12-4 and TRBJ2-1, with D possibly called TRBD1 or TRBD2 (5 bases each). Trimming removed 6 bases at V and 8 bases at J, with 17 bases between. The CDR3 has 14 residues.

J is TRBJ2-1 and V is TRBV11-2; weak D call: TRBD2 (6 bases). CDR1 is SGHAT and CDR2 is FQNNGV in the germline V gene. The CDR3 has 14 residues. V was clipped by 8 bases and J by 7 bases, with 18 bases between them. The CDR3 DNA is TGTGCCAGCGGGCGGAGTACTAGCACAAATGAGCAGTTCTTC. It codes for CASGRSTSTNEQFF.